The 14 T cell receptor beta chains below all came from one sample that was sequenced in a study of human T cells and chemical hapten exposure. Specified time point: patch test 1, 2 weeks after DPC sensitization. This sample's treatment: therapeutic diphenylcyclopropenone sensitization with weekly scalp DPC. TCRdb independently ran MiXCR on the RACE reads; one entry per CDR3 protein. This sample carries 300,000 to 350,000 distinct CDR3 sequences, under 9% of them seen once, and the ten largest clones take approximately 8%. Here the sequenced sample was whole blood, taken in connection with sensitization to the hapten diphenylcyclopropenone (DPC). These receptors all stem from a woman aged 18-35 years with alopecia areata. Some clones in this sample may be carry-over from other donors' samples.

The rearrangement joins TRBV4-2 to TRBJ1-6; tentative D call: TRBD1 (5 bases). The CDR3 has 17 residues. Germline CDR1 LGHNA, CDR2 YNFKEQ. Trimming left V 3 bases short and J 4 bases short, with 16 bases between. The CDR3 DNA follows: TGTGCCAGCAGCCAGGGAGTTTCGCGACAGTATAATTCACCCCTCCACTTT. Translating it yields CASSQGVSRQYNSPLHF.

The rearrangement links TRBV29-1 to TRBJ2-2; maybe TRBD2 (5 bases). From germline, CDR1 is SQVTM and CDR2 ANQGSEA. V lost 4 bases to trimming and J lost 2 bases, with 11 bases between them. The CDR3 extends over 14 amino acids. The chain's CDR3 is CSVGVRANTGELFF. As DNA, the CDR3 is TGCAGCGTTGGGGTGCGGGCTAACACCGGGGAGCTGTTTTTT.

V is TRBV13 and J is TRBJ2-5, with 11 bases identical to TRBD2. The J segment lost 3 bases and the V segment lost 5 bases, leaving 5 bases of the junction unmatched. Germline V gene data show CDR1 as PRHDT and CDR2 as FYEKMQ (reference sequence). This CDR3 contains 15 residues. The CDR3 DNA reads as TGTGCCAGCAGCCCGCTAGCGGGGGGCGAAGAGACCCAGTACTTC. Encoded protein: CASSPLAGGEETQYF.

This chain uses TRBV6-1 with TRBJ1-4; D is ambiguous. The CDR3 loop spans 15 amino acids. Trimming took 0 bases from V and 4 from J, leaving 9 bases between them. Germline V gene data show CDR1 as MNHNS and CDR2 as SASEGT. The CDR3 DNA follows: TGTGCCAGCAGTGAAGCAGCGGGTTATAATGAAAAACTGTTTTTT. As protein: CASSEAAGYNEKLFF.

This clonotype showed up many times. The rearrangement joins TRBV6-5 to TRBJ2-5, with D perhaps TRBD2 (6 bases). Germline lookup yields CDR1 MNHEY and CDR2 SVGAGI. This CDR3 comprises 13 residues. Trimming took off 6 bases at V and 4 bases at J, with 12 bases between the two ends. CDR3 region: CASRSGGVETQYF. The CDR3 nucleotides are TGTGCCAGCAGGAGCGGCGGGGTAGAGACCCAGTACTTC.

The chain links TRBV6-5 to TRBJ2-5; 7 nucleotides match TRBD2. V lost 2 bases and J lost 4; bases outside the gene matches: 7. The CDR3 is 15 amino acids. The germline V gene encodes CDR1 MNHEY and CDR2 SVGAGI. CDR3 loop: CASSYVRGTPETQYF. The CDR3 nucleotides are TGTGCCAGCAGTTACGTGCGGGGGACCCCAGAGACCCAGTACTTC.

This chain joins TRBV5-1 and TRBJ2-5; 9 positions agree with TRBD2. Germline assignment: CDR1 SGHRS and CDR2 YFSETQ. Trimming took 4 bases from V and 0 from J; bases not matched to a gene: 1. The CDR3 consists of 14 residues. The CDR3 DNA sequence: TGCGCCAGCAGCATAGCGGGGGACCAAGAGACCCAGTACTTC. Residues: CASSIAGDQETQYF.

This clonotype was seen only a few times. The CDR3 DNA follows: TGTGCCAGCAGTTTGTATAGTAGGGTTAGGGATACGCAGTATTTT. Translating gives CASSLYSRVRDTQYF. The chain carries TRBV28 and TRBJ2-3; no definite D call. Germline lookup yields CDR1 MDHEN and CDR2 SYDVKM. The CDR3 sequence is 15 residues long. V was cut by 3 bases and J by 6 bases, with 16 bases left in between. Full variable domain (outside the CDR3, taken from reference TRBV28 and TRBJ2-3): DVKVTQSSRYLVKRTGEKVFLECVQDMDHENMFWYRQDPGLGLRLIYFSYDVKMKEKGDIPEGYSVSREKKERFSLILESASTNQTSMYLCASSLYSRVRDTQYFGPGTRLTVL.

Only a few counts were recorded for this clonotype. For the CDR3, the DNA is TGTGCCAGCAGCCTGGGGGCCCTTCCCCCAGATACGCAGTATTTT. Its translation is CASSLGALPPDTQYF. The rearrangement links TRBV5-4 to TRBJ2-3; maybe TRBD1 (6 bases). In germline, CDR1 is SGHNT, CDR2 YYREEE (reference sequence). The CDR3 spans 15 residues. Trimming left V 4 bases short and J 4 bases short, with 16 bases between.

CDR3 DNA sequence: TGTGCCAGCAGCGTTGGGACCTCCGTTAGAGCCACTGAAGCTTTCTTT. Encoded protein: CASSVGTSVRATEAFF. This chain links TRBV6-1 with TRBJ1-1, with D tentatively TRBD1 (5 bases). Trimming took 6 bases from V and 4 from J, leaving 21 bases between them. In germline, CDR1 is MNHNS, CDR2 SASEGT. The CDR3 consists of 16 residues.

This clonotype was seen only a few times. CDR3 loop: CATSRDSGELFF. The CDR3 coding sequence is TGTGCCACCAGCAGAGACAGCGGGGAGCTGTTTTTT. This chain connects TRBV15 to TRBJ2-2; D remains ambiguous. V shed 0 bases and J shed 7 bases, with 3 bases lying between them. The germline CDR1 and CDR2 sequences are LNHNV and YYDKDF (reference sequence). This CDR3 contains 12 residues.

The CDR3: CASSLSGQSSGANVLTF. CDR3 DNA: TGTGCCAGCAGCTTATCTGGACAGTCCTCTGGGGCCAACGTCCTGACTTTC. The chain links TRBV7-2 to TRBJ2-6, with D tentatively TRBD1 (6 bases). The V end lost 2 bases, the J end lost 0 bases, and 11 bases lay between the germline ends. The CDR3 has 17 residues. Per germline, CDR1 SGHTA and CDR2 FQGNSA.

The rearrangement joins TRBV6-6 to TRBJ1-1; D might be TRBD1 (5 bases). The CDR3 loop spans 12 amino acids. Trimming took off 5 bases at V and 6 bases at J, with 10 bases between the two ends. Germline values: CDR1 MNHNY, CDR2 SVGAGI (reference sequence). The CDR3 is CASSVGVPEAFF. As DNA, the CDR3 is TGTGCCAGCAGTGTGGGGGTCCCTGAAGCTTTCTTT.

This clonotype came up many times. The CDR3 coding sequence is TGTGCCAGCAGGAGACTACCCACTAGCACAGATACGCAGTATTTT. Its translation is CASRRLPTSTDTQYF. The chain couples TRBV28 to TRBJ2-3, with D perhaps matching TRBD2 (5 bases). The CDR3 has 15 amino acids. Trimming stripped 6 bases from V and 0 bases from J, with 13 bases between. The germline gives CDR1 MDHEN, CDR2 SYDVKM.